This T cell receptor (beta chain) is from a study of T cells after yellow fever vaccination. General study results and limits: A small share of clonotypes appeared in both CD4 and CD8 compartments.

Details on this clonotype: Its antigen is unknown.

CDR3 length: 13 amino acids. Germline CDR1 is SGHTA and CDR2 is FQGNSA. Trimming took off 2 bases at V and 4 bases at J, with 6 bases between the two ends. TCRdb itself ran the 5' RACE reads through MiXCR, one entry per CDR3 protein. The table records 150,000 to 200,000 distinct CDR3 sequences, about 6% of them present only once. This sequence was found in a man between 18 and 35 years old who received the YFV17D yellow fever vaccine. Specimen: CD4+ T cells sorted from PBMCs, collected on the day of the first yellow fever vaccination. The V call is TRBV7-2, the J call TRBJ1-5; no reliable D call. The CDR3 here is CASSLRRNQPQHF. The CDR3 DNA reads TGTGCCAGCAGCTTAAGGCGTAATCAGCCCCAGCATTTT.